This section outlines one T cell receptor (beta chain) sequence together with its context. Its antigen is unidentified. The data stem from a study of cytomegalovirus exposure and HLA in healthy donors. The study ran its PCR with 60 Vbeta and 13 Jbeta primers. The data were produced by immunoSEQ multiplex PCR, yet TCRdb's version contains in-frame clones alone and is incomplete. The sample has over 100,000 clones; roughly 85% are singletons. Study findings and constraints: Clonal expansion was found to be greater in HLA-associated TCR beta chains than in equally common others in a later analysis. In an earlier analysis, productive rearrangement rates for most beta V segments clustered near 87% or 30%. Per published accounts, TCR beta sequences correctly predicted the HLA-A and HLA-B alleles of most subjects. Later on, an analysis tied around 17,000 TCR beta sequences to HLA alleles at 0.05 false discovery rate.

V dropped 4 bases and J dropped 3 bases, with 16 bases sitting between them. The CDR3 sequence is 15 residues long. The germline CDR1 and CDR2 sequences are SGHDT and YYEEEE. The sequencing sample was made of PBMCs. The chain combines TRBV5-6 with TRBJ2-5; D is possibly TRBD2 (5 bases). The sequence was collected from a middle-aged man in good health and CMV-seronegative. CDR3: CASSRPLGREETQYF. CDR3 in DNA: TGTGCCAGCAGCCGCCCACTAGGAAGGGAAGAGACCCAGTACTTC.